Below, one T cell receptor (beta chain) is given with its context. This sample was taken from a study of shared clonotypes between healthy human individuals. The germline V gene has CDR1 MNHNS and CDR2 SASEGT. CDR3 length: 13 residues. The study enrolled healthy HIV-negative adults without recent acute infections or vaccinations as donors. CD4+ cells yielded CD45RA+ naive and CD45RA-negative memory subsets. Generated by immunoSEQ multiplex PCR, the TCRdb table keeps only in-frame clones and is missing some. The sample has under 600,000 clones; about 96% are singletons. The genes are TRBV6-1 and TRBJ2-5; D uncertain. The DNA end is more similar to TRBJ2-7, so the J call may be wrong. The source material was naive CD4+ T cells sorted from blood. Subset specified: CD45RA+ positively selected. This clonotype originated in a woman in her 30s in good health. CDR3 sequence (DNA): TGTGCCAGCAGTGACCAGGTAGCCTACGAGCAGTACTTC. Its protein is CASSDQVAYEQYF.